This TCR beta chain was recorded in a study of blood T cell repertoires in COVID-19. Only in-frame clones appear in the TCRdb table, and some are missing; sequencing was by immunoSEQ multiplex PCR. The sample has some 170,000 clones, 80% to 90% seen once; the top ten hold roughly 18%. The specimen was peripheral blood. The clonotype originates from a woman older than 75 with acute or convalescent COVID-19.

The CDR3 nucleotides are TGTGCCAGCGAAACCAGGGGAGTCGATGAGCAGTTCTTC. Amino acids: CASETRGVDEQFF. The rearrangement links TRBV19 to TRBJ2-1; tentatively, D is TRBD1 (6 bases). Germline CDR1 LNHDA, CDR2 SQIVND (reference sequence). The CDR3 sequence is 13 residues long. V shed 9 bases and J shed 8 bases, with 17 bases lying between them.